These 11 T cell receptor beta chains originate from one sample sequenced in a study of T cell repertoires in cytomegalovirus infection. Using its own MiXCR run on the reads, TCRdb lists one record per CDR3 protein. The sample has 86,000 or so distinct CDR3 sequences; 20% to 30% are singletons. Antigens for these TCRs are unknown. The sequences come from CD8+ T cells from cultured PBMCs, collected from culture after CMV antigen stimulation. All receptors derive from a human donor in good health (CMV status not recorded). Some clones in this sample may be carry-over from other donors' samples.

The chain carries TRBV20-1 and TRBJ1-1; D remains ambiguous. This CDR3 is built from 14 residues. In germline, CDR1 is DFQATT, CDR2 SNEGSKA (reference sequence). Trimming left V 0 bases short and J 5 bases short, with 13 bases between. The DNA for the CDR3 is TGCAGTGCTAGAGATAACAGCCCCGGTACTGAAGCTTTCTTT. Amino acid sequence: CSARDNSPGTEAFF.

The CDR3 region is CASSVDPGGGEAFF. CDR3 in DNA: TGTGCCAGCAGTGTCGATCCAGGGGGCGGTGAAGCTTTCTTT. The J gene is TRBJ1-1, the V gene TRBV27; 8 bases agree with TRBD1. V shed 5 bases, J shed 7 bases, and the junction held 9 bases outside the gene matches. The germline gives CDR1 MNHEY, CDR2 SMNVEV (reference sequence). The CDR3 extends over 14 amino acids.

This clonotype was seen repeatedly, ten times or more. The chain uses TRBV4-3 and TRBJ1-1; D uncertain. Germline V gene data show CDR1 as LGHNA and CDR2 as YSLEER. The V end was cut by 0 bases, the J end by 2 bases, with 13 bases between. This CDR3 contains 16 residues. CDR3 DNA sequence: TGCGCCAGCAGCCAAGATGCGGGCAGAGGCAACACTGAAGCTTTCTTT. Its translation: CASSQDAGRGNTEAFF.

As to this clonotype: The junction and the germline gene differ at one end; a read error may be behind it. The rearrangement joins TRBV19 to TRBJ1-5; a possible D gene is TRBD1 (5 bases). CDR3 length equals 17 residues. Germline assignment: CDR1 LNHDA and CDR2 SQIVND (reference sequence). The CDR3 DNA reads TGTGCCAATAGTATAGGTAGGGCCCGGGGGAGCAATCAGCCCCAGCATTTT. Residues: CANSIGRARGSNQPQHF. The entire variable domain, with the rest obtained from reference TRBV19 and TRBJ1-5, is as follows: DGGITQSPKYLFRKEGQNVTLSCEQNLNHDAMYWYRQDPGQGLRLIYYSQIVNDFQKGDIAEGYSVSREKKESFPLTVTSAQKNPTAFYLCANSIGRARGSNQPQHFGDGTRLSIL.

The genes are TRBV20-1 and TRBJ2-2; 7 bases are a match to TRBD2. CDR3 length: 16 residues. V shed 3 bases, J shed 0 bases, and the junction held 7 bases outside the gene matches. The germline V gene encodes CDR1 DFQATT and CDR2 SNEGSKA (reference sequence). CDR3 region: CSARALALSNTGELFF. Here the CDR3 DNA reads TGCAGTGCTAGGGCACTAGCGCTATCGAACACCGGGGAGCTGTTTTTT.

This clonotype was seen more than once but under ten times. The genes are TRBV7-2 and TRBJ2-7; 14 bases fit TRBD2. CDR3 length equals 19 residues. With V trimmed by 0 bases and J by 7 bases, 14 bases remained unmatched. Looked up from germline, CDR1 is SGHTA and CDR2 is FQGNSA. The CDR3 nucleotides are TGTGCCAGCAGCTTAGCGGGGACTAGCGGGAGATCCCAAGGTGGTGAGCAGTACTTC. Translating gives CASSLAGTSGRSQGGEQYF.

The chain has TRBV27 and TRBJ1-2, with TRBD1 as a possible D gene (6 bases). The V and J ends lost 6 bases and 2 bases respectively, with 13 bases between them. This CDR3 has 14 residues. Per the germline V gene, CDR1 is MNHEY and CDR2 is SMNVEV (reference sequence). CDR3 coding DNA: TGTGCCAGCAGCCTGGACAGCCAAAACTATGGCTACACCTTC. It codes for CASSLDSQNYGYTF.

This rearrangement joins TRBV29-1 to TRBJ2-5; D is uncertain. The germline V gene has CDR1 SQVTM and CDR2 ANQGSEA. V was clipped by 6 bases and J by 4 bases, with 6 bases between them. The CDR3 runs 10 residues. CDR3 in amino acids: CSVASETQYF. CDR3 in DNA: TGCAGCGTCGCTTCAGAGACCCAGTACTTC. The entire variable domain, with the rest obtained from reference TRBV29-1 and TRBJ2-5, is as follows: SAVISQKPSRDICQRGTSLTIQCQVDSQVTMMFWYRQQPGQSLTLIATANQGSEATYESGFVIDKFPISRPNLTFSTLTVSNMSPEDSSIYLCSVASETQYFGPGTRLLVL.

V usage is TRBV30 and J usage is TRBJ1-2, with D uncertain. The V gene lost 2 bases and the J gene lost 6 bases, with 13 bases spanning the gap. Germline V gene lookup returns CDR1 GTSNPN and CDR2 SVGIG (reference sequence). This CDR3 is 13 amino acids long. The CDR3 DNA reads TGTGCCTGGAGTCACAGCTGGTTCGATGGCTACACCTTC. It codes for CAWSHSWFDGYTF.

Regarding this clonotype: One junction end does not reproduce the germline sequence, and a read error may be involved. The chain employs TRBV7-9 and TRBJ2-1, with 8 bases aligning to TRBD2. The germline V gene has CDR1 SEHNR and CDR2 FQNEAQ (reference sequence). The CDR3 sequence is 15 residues long. DNA of the CDR3: TGTGCCAGCAGCCAACTAGCGGCCTCCTATAATGAGCTGTTCTTC. Its translation: CASSQLAASYNELFF.

To note about this clonotype: A much more abundant neighbour one base away suggests this may be a read error. The genes are TRBV7-8 and TRBJ1-2, with D uncertain. This CDR3 is 12 amino acids long. The V gene's germline CDR1 is SGHVS and CDR2 FQNEAQ. In DNA form, the CDR3 reads TGTGCCAGCAGCTTAGTCGGGGATGGCTACATCTTC. Encoded protein: CASSLVGDGYIF.